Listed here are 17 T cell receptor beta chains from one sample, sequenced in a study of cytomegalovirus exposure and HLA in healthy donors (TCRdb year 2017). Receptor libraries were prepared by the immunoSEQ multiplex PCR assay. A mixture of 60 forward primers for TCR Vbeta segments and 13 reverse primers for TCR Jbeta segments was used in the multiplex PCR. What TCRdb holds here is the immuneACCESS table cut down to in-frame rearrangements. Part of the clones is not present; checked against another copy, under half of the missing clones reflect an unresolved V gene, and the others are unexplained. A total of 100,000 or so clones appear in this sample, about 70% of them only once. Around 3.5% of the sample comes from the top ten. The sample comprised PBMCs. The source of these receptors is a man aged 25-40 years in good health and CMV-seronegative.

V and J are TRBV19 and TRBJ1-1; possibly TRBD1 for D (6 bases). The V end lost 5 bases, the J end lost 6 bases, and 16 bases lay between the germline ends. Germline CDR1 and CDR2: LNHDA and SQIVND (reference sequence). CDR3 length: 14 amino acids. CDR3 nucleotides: TGTGCCAGTAGTCCCCGTATACAGGGATCTGAAGCTTTCTTT. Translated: CASSPRIQGSEAFF.

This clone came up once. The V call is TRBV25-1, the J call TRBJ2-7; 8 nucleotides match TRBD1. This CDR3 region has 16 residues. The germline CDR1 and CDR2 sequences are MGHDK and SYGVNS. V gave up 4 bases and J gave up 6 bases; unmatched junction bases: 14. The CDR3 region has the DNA TGTGCCAGCAGTGTTGGGACCTTAGGACAGGGTGGCGAGCAGTACTTC. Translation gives CASSVGTLGQGGEQYF.

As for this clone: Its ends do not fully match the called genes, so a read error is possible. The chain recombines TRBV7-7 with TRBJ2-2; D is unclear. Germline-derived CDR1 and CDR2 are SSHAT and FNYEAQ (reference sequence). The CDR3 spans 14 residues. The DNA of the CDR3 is TGTGCTAGCAGCTTACATCAGAACACCGGGGAGCTGTTTTTT. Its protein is CASSLHQNTGELFF. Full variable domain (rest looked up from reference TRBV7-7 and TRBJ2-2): GAGVSQSPRYKVTKRGQDVTLRCDPISSHATLYWYQQALGQGPEFLTYFNYEAQPDKSGLPSDRFSAERPEGSISTLTIQRTEQRDSAMYRCASSLHQNTGELFFGEGSRLTVL.

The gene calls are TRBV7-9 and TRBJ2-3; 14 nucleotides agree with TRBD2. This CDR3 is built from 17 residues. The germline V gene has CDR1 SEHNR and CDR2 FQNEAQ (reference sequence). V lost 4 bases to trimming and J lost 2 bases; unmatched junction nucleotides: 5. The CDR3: CASSYGTSGSTTDTQYF. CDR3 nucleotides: TGTGCCAGCAGCTACGGGACTAGCGGGAGCACCACAGATACGCAGTATTTT.

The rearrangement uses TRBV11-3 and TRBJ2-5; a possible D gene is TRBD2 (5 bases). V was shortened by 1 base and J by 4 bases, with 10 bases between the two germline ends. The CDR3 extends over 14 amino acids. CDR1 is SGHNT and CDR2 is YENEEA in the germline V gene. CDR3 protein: CASSLGRSGETQYF. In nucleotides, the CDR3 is TGTGCCAGCAGCTTAGGGCGAAGCGGAGAGACCCAGTACTTC.

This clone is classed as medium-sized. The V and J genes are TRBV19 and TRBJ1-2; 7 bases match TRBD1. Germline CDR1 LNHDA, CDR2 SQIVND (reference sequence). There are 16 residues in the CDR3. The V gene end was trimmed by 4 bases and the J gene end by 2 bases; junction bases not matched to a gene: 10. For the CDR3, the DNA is TGTGCCAGTAGTAAAGAGGGGCCAGGGGGGAACTATGGCTACACCTTC. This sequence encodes CASSKEGPGGNYGYTF.

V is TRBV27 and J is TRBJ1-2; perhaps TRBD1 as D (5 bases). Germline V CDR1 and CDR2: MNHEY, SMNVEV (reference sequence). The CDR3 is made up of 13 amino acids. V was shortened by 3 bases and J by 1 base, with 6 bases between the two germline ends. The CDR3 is CASSFTGNYGYTF. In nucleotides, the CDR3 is TGTGCCAGCAGTTTCACAGGTAACTATGGCTACACCTTC.

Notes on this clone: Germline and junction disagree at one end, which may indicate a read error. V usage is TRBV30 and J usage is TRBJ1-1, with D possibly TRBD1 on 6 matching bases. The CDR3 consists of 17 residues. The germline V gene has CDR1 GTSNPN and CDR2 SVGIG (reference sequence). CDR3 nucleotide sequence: TGTGCCTGGAAATCGGTGAGACAGGTTGATTTGAATACTGAAGCTTTCTTT. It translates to CAWKSVRQVDLNTEAFF.

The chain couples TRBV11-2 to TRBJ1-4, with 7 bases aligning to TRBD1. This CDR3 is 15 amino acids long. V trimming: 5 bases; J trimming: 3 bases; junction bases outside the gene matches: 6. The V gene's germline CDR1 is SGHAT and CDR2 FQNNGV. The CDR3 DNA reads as TGTGCCAGCAGCCCGAACAGGGGTTCTAATGAAAAACTGTTTTTT. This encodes CASSPNRGSNEKLFF.

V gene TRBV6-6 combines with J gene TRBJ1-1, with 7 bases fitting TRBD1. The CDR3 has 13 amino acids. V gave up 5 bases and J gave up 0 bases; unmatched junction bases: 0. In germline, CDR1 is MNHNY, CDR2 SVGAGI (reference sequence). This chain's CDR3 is CASSGQVNTEAFF. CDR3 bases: TGTGCCAGCAGTGGACAGGTGAACACTGAAGCTTTCTTT.

DNA for the CDR3: TGTGCCAGCAGTTCTAAGGGACAGGGGGCGTCCGGGGAGCTGTTTTTT. It yields the protein CASSSKGQGASGELFF. The chain joins TRBV27 to TRBJ2-2, with TRBD1 matching over 12 bases. Germline V CDR1 and CDR2: MNHEY, SMNVEV (reference sequence). The CDR3 length is 16 residues. With 4 bases clipped from V and 6 bases from J, the junction kept 6 bases outside the gene matches.

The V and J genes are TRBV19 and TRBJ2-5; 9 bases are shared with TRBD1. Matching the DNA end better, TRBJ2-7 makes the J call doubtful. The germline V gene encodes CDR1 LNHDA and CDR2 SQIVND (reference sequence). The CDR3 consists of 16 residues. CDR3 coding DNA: TGTGCCAGTAGGAGCCCCCCGGGGACAGGGATCTACGAGCAGTACTTC. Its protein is CASRSPPGTGIYEQYF.

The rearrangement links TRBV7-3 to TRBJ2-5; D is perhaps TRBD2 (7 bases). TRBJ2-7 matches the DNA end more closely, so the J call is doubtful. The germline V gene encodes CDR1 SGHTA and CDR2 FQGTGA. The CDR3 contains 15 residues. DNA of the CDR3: TGTGCCAGCAGCCAAGGCGCGGGGGCTTCCTACGAGCAGTACTTC. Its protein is CASSQGAGASYEQYF.

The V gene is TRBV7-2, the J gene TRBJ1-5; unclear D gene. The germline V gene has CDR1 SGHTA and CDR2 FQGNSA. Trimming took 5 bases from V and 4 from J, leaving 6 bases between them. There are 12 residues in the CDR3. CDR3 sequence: CASSVLNQPQHF. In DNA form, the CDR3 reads TGTGCCAGCAGCGTGTTAAATCAGCCCCAGCATTTT.

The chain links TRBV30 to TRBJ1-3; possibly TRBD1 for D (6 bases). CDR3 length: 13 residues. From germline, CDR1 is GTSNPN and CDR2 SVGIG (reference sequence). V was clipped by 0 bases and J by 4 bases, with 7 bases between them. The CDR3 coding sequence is TGTGCCTGGAGTGTAACAGGGGGAAACACCATATATTTT. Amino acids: CAWSVTGGNTIYF. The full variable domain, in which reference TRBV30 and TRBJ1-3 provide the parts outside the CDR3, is SQTIHQWPATLVQPVGSPLSLECTVEGTSNPNLYWYRQAAGRGLQLLFYSVGIGQISSEVPQNLSASRPQDRQFILSSKKLLLSDSGFYLCAWSVTGGNTIYFGEGSWLTVV.

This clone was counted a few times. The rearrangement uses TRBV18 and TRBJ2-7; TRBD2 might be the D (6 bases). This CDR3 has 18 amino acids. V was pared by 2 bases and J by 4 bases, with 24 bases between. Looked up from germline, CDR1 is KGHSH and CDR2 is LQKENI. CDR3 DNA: TGTGCCAGCTCACCAAGGAAGGGAGTCAACGCGGGGTTTTACGAGCAGTACTTC. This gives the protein CASSPRKGVNAGFYEQYF.

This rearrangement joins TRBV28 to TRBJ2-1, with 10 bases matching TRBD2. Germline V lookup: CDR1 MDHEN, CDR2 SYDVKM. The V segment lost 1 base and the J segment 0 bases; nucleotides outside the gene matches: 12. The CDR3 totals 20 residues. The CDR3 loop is CASSLYSYSGRPSSYNEQFF. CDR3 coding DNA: TGTGCCAGCAGTTTATATTCCTATAGCGGGAGGCCCAGCTCCTACAATGAGCAGTTCTTC. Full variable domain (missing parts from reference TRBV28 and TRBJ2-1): DVKVTQSSRYLVKRTGEKVFLECVQDMDHENMFWYRQDPGLGLRLIYFSYDVKMKEKGDIPEGYSVSREKKERFSLILESASTNQTSMYLCASSLYSYSGRPSSYNEQFFGPGTRLTVL.